The source of this T cell receptor beta chain is a study of CD8+CD57+ T cells in acquired aplastic anemia. For the study at large: Mean yield of DNA from sorted CD4+ and CD8+ cells was 2.5 to 4 ug.

General study findings and limits: There were some 27 CD8+ CDR3 sequences that occurred in both patients and controls.

TCR beta VDJ and CDR3 profiles were obtained from a genomic DNA template. MiXCR was run by TCRdb on the reads, yielding one entry per CDR3 protein. The sample includes 180,000 or so distinct CDR3 sequences, under 55% seen only once; the top ten take 1.1%. The sequenced patients had an expansion of CD8+CD57+ cells seen by flow cytometry. Every one of the patients had aplastic anemia (severe, acquired). All patients were therapy-naive when blood was sampled. This clonotype was seen at least ten times. Its antigen is unidentified. The CDR3 consists of 14 residues. V shed 3 bases and J 9 bases; nucleotides not matched to a gene: 8.

The specimen sequenced was sorted CD4+, CD8+, or CD8+CD57+ T cells (not recorded which) from PBMCs. The chain links TRBV12-3 or TRBV12-4 to TRBJ2-1; 7 bases align to TRBD2. The sequence was obtained from a human donor with aplastic anemia. Here the CDR3 reads CASSLGGGVSEQFF. The CDR3 nucleotides read TGTGCCAGCAGTTTGGGCGGGGGAGTCAGTGAGCAGTTCTTC.